The rows below give T cell receptor beta chains drawn from one sample of a study of cytomegalovirus exposure and HLA in healthy donors. Clones were read by immunoSEQ multiplex PCR, and TCRdb kept only the in-frame ones, dropping some. The sample lists 95,000 to 100,000 clones, over 70% occurring once. Sequenced input: PBMCs. These receptors were taken from a man in his fifties in good health and CMV-seronegative. Both conserved end residues are part of each CDR3. The order of the fields is J gene, clone size, CDR3 length, D gene, V gene, CDR3 protein, CDR3 DNA. The D gene is left open where the match is weak. Only part of the rows carry a size: once, few, many, or a class if the clone is expanded.

TRBJ1-1	-	15	TRBD1	TRBV15	CATSQTGAQNTEAFF	TGTGCCACCAGCCAAACAGGGGCCCAGAACACTGAAGCTTTCTTT
TRBJ2-7	few	16	TRBD2	TRBV28	CASRSPLAAGVYEQYF	TGTGCCAGCAGGTCTCCGCTAGCGGCTGGCGTCTACGAGCAGTACTTC
TRBJ2-2	once	15	-	TRBV6-5	CASSLVDYRSGELFF	TGTGCCAGCAGTCTAGTAGACTATAGGTCCGGGGAGCTGTTTTTT
TRBJ2-7	-	14	-	TRBV6-5	CASRLSGTTYEQYF	TGTGCCAGCCGCCTGTCCGGGACAACCTACGAGCAGTACTTC
TRBJ2-2	-	17	TRBD2	TRBV27	CASSFIAGGFDTGELFF	TGTGCCAGCAGTTTCATAGCGGGGGGATTCGACACCGGGGAGCTGTTTTTT
TRBJ2-1	-	18	TRBD1	TRBV27	CASSLSVRGPQRYNEQFF	TGTGCCAGCAGTTTAAGTGTGAGGGGGCCGCAGCGTTACAATGAGCAGTTCTTC
TRBJ1-5	-	16	TRBD1	TRBV7-2	CASSLGGQGSGQPQHF	TGTGCCAGCAGCTTAGGCGGACAGGGGAGTGGGCAGCCCCAGCATTTT
TRBJ2-2	-	16	-	TRBV5-1	CASSLTGLGDTGELFF	TGCGCCAGCAGCTTGACGGGCCTCGGGGACACCGGGGAGCTGTTTTTT
TRBJ2-1	-	14	-	TRBV5-1	CASTDQGSYNEQFF	TGCGCCAGCACGGACCAGGGCTCCTACAATGAGCAGTTCTTC
TRBJ1-5	-	12	-	TRBV28	CASSQVDQPQHF	TGTGCCAGCAGCCAGGTTGATCAGCCCCAGCATTTT
TRBJ2-3	-	14	TRBD1	TRBV29-1	CSGVDRTSTDTQYF	TGCAGCGGAGTGGACAGGACTAGCACAGATACGCAGTATTTT
TRBJ2-2	-	15	TRBD1	TRBV5-1	CASSVGTENTGELFF	TGCGCCAGCAGCGTGGGGACAGAGAACACCGGGGAGCTGTTTTTT
TRBJ2-7	once	16	-	TRBV5-6	CASSPAGRGRTHEQYF	TGTGCCAGCAGCCCGGCCGGGAGAGGAAGGACCCACGAGCAGTACTTC
TRBJ1-5	-	13	-	TRBV10-3	CAIRQYSNQPQHF	TGTGCCATCAGGCAGTATAGCAATCAGCCCCAGCATTTT
TRBJ2-4	-	13	-	TRBV14	CASSQSKNMIQYF	TGTGCCAGCAGCCAATCCAAAAACATGATTCAGTACTTC
TRBJ1-5	once	14	-	TRBV6-5	CASSSGFIDQPQHF	TGTGCCAGCAGTTCGGGATTCATAGACCAGCCCCAGCATTTT
TRBJ2-7	-	11	-	TRBV20-1	CSAHIAREQYF	TGCAGTGCTCACATAGCGAGGGAGCAGTACTTC
TRBJ2-2	-	16	-	TRBV7-9	CASSPGAGVVAGELFF	TGTGCCAGCAGCCCCGGGGCAGGGGTTGTAGCCGGGGAGCTGTTTTTT
TRBJ1-6	-	14	TRBD1	TRBV6-5	CASSRDRVNSPLHF	TGTGCCAGCAGTCGGGACAGGGTGAATTCACCCCTCCACTTT
TRBJ2-2	few	15	TRBD1	TRBV4-1	CASSQVPGQTGELFF	TGCGCCAGCAGCCAAGTCCCGGGACAGACCGGGGAGCTGTTTTTT
TRBJ1-4	-	13	TRBD1	TRBV9	CASSARQGEELFF	TGTGCCAGCAGCGCGAGACAGGGGGAGGAACTGTTTTTT
TRBJ2-1	-	16	-	TRBV19	CASSSLVGSSYNEQFF	TGTGCCAGTAGCTCCTTAGTGGGCAGCTCCTACAATGAGCAGTTCTTC